Sequencing of this TCR beta chain was carried out in a study of regulatory T cells in long-lasting Graves disease. Notes on the study in general: Persistent Graves' patients showed a TCR diversity that was lower than that of newly diagnosed ones.

A note on this clonotype: What it binds is unknown.

The time point: newly diagnosed GD, antithyroid drugs for less than 3 months. From RNA extracted from PBMCs, the TCR library was made. Trimming pared 3 bases from V and 4 bases from J, leaving 6 bases between. The germline CDR1 and CDR2 sequences are MGHRA and YSYEKL. The CDR3 has 13 residues. Assembly of TCR beta libraries relied on iRepertoire HTBI primers together with Arm-PCR of CDR3 regions. TCRdb called the multiplex PCR reads again in MiXCR, with one record for every CDR3 protein. The table has some 220,000 distinct CDR3 sequences, roughly 19% seen once. Separately, the same data were catalogued under a study of T cells in Graves' hyperthyroidism and ophthalmopathy.

The material was peripheral blood mononuclear cells (PBMCs), obtained at new diagnosis, from a patient treated with antithyroid drugs. The rearrangement links TRBV4-1 to TRBJ2-2; no reliable D call. The sequence derives from a woman between 25 and 40 years old with Graves disease. The DNA for the CDR3 is TGCGCCAGCAGCCAGACACTCACCGGGGAGCTGTTTTTT. It is translated as CASSQTLTGELFF.